This TCR beta chain was found in a study of blood T cell repertoires in COVID-19. On the study more broadly: The United States, Italy and Spain provided the acute and convalescent COVID-19 samples. Sample material is recorded as cDNA or gDNA derived from T cells, B-cell-depleted T cells, or PBMCs.

Enrolment of Seattle patients took place during active infection, and they were followed longitudinally. Original data processing: For nucleated cells, counts were estimated from reference gene primer amplification. Sequencing was performed with immunoSEQ multiplex PCR; in TCRdb, only in-frame clones are kept and a portion is missing. That table furnishes V, J and clone size, whereas the DNA furnished D and trimming. The sample lists about 200,000 clones, approximately 78% occurring once. Sequencing was performed on peripheral blood. The receptor was isolated from an elderly woman with COVID-19, enrolled during active disease.

The DNA for the CDR3 is TGTGCCAGCTCATACAGGGGCCCGAACACCGGGGAGCTGTTTTTT. It is translated as CASSYRGPNTGELFF. V is TRBV18 and J is TRBJ2-2, with 7 positions matching TRBD1. V was pared by 5 bases and J by 0 bases, with 3 bases of the junction left unmatched. The germline V gene encodes CDR1 KGHSH and CDR2 LQKENI. The CDR3 is 15 residues long.